The text below deals with one T cell receptor beta chain. Each CDR3 protein is one row after TCRdb ran MiXCR on the 5' RACE reads. This sample has about 330,000 distinct CDR3 sequences; approximately 13% occur once, and the top ten carry roughly 7.8%. Trimming stripped 5 bases from V and 3 bases from J, with 7 bases between. Per germline, CDR1 DFQATT and CDR2 SNEGSKA (reference sequence). The CDR3 has 11 residues. The data stem from a study of identical twins. This sample was shared with a second study, whose subject was yellow fever vaccine responses in identical twins.

Sequenced: CD8+ T cells sorted from blood. The receptor was derived from a woman aged 18-29 years in good health. V and J are TRBV20-1 and TRBJ1-2; D remains ambiguous. Here the CDR3 DNA reads TGCAGTGCTCCCCCGGACTATGGCTACACCTTC. Protein: CSAPPDYGYTF.